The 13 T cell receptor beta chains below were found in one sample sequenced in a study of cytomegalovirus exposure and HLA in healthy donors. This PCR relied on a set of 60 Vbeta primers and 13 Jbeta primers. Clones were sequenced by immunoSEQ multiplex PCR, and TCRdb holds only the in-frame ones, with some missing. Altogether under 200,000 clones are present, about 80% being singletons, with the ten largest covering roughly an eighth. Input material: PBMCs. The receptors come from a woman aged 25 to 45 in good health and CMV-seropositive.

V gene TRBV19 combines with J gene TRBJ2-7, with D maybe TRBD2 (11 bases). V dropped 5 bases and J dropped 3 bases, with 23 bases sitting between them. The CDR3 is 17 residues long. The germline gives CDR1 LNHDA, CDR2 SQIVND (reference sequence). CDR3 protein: CASSGDRGLAARYEQYF. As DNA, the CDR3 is TGTGCCAGTAGTGGGGACAGGGGACTAGCGGCCCGCTACGAGCAGTACTTC.

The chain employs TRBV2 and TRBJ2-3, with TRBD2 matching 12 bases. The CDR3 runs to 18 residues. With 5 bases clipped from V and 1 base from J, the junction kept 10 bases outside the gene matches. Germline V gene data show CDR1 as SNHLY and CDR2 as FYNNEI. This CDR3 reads CASSKLAGGPIGTDTQYF. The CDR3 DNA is TGTGCCAGCAGTAAACTAGCGGGGGGACCCATCGGCACAGATACGCAGTATTTT.

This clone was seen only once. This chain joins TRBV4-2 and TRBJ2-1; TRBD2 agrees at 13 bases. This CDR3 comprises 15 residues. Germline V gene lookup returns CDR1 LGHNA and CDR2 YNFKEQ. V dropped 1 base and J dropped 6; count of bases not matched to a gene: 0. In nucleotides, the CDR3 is TGTGCCAGCAGCCAAGGACTAGCGGGAGGCAATGAGCAGTTCTTC. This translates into CASSQGLAGGNEQFF.

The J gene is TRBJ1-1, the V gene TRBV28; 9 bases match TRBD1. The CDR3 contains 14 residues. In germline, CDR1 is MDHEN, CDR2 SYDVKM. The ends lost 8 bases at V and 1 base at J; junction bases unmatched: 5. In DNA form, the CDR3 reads TGTGCCAGCCAACAGGGGGCGGGGAACACTGAAGCTTTCTTT. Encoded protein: CASQQGAGNTEAFF. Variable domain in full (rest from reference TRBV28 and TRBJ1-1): DVKVTQSSRYLVKRTGEKVFLECVQDMDHENMFWYRQDPGLGLRLIYFSYDVKMKEKGDIPEGYSVSREKKERFSLILESASTNQTSMYLCASQQGAGNTEAFFGQGTRLTVV.

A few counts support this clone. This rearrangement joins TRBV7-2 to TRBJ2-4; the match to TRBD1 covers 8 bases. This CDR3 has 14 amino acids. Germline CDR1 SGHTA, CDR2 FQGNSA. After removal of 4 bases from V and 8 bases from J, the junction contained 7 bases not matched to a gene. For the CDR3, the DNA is TGTGCCAGCAGCTGGGGTGACAGGGGTTACATTCAGTACTTC. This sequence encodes CASSWGDRGYIQYF.

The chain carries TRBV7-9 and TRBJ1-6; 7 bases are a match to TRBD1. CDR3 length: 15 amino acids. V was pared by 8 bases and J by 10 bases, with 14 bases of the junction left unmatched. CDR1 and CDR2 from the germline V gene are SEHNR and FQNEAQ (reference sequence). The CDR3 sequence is CASSRRRGPESPLHF. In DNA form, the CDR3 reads TGTGCCAGCTCCCGTAGGAGGGGGCCGGAATCACCCCTCCACTTT.

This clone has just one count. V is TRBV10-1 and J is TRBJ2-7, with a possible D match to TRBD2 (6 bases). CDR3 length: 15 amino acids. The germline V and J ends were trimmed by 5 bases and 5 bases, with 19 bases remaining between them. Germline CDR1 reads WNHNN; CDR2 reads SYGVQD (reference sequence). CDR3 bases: TGCGCCAGCAGTTCCCGTGGGGGGTTTGAAGACGAGCAGTACTTC. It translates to CASSSRGGFEDEQYF.

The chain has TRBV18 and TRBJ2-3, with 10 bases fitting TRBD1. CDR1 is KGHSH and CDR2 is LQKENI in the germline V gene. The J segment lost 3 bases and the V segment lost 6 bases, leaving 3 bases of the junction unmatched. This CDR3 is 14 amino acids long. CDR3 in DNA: TGTGCCAGCTCGACAGGGGGCTCGACAGATACGCAGTATTTT. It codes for CASSTGGSTDTQYF.

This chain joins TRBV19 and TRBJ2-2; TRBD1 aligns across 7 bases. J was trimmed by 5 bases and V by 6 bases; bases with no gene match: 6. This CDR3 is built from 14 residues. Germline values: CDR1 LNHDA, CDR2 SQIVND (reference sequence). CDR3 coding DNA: TGTGCCAGTAGCAGGACAGGTAGTACCGGGGAGCTGTTTTTT. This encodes CASSRTGSTGELFF.

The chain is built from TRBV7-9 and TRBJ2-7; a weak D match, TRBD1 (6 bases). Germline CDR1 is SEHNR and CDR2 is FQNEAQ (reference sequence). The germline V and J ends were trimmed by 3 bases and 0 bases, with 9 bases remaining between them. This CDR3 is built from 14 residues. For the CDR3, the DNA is TGTGCCAGCAGCTTGGACAGTCACTCCTACGAGCAGTACTTC. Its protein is CASSLDSHSYEQYF.

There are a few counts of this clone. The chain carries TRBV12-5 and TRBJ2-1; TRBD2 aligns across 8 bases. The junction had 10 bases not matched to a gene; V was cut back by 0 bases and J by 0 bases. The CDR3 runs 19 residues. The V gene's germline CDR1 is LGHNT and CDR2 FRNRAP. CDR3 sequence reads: CASGLVRGSGVLSYNEQFF. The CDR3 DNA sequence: TGTGCTAGTGGTTTGGTACGGGGTAGCGGGGTGCTCTCCTACAATGAGCAGTTCTTC.

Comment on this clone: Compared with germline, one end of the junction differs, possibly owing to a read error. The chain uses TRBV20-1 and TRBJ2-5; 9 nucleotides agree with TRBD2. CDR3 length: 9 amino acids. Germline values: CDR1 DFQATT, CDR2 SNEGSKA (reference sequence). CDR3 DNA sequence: TGCAGACCCAGAGGACTAGCGAACTTC. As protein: CRPRGLANF.

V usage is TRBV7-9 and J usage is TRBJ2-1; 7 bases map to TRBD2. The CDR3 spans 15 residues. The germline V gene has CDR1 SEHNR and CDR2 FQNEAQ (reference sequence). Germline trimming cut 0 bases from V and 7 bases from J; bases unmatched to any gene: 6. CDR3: CASSLAGGWDNEQFF. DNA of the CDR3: TGTGCCAGCAGCTTAGCGGGGGGGTGGGATAATGAGCAGTTCTTC.